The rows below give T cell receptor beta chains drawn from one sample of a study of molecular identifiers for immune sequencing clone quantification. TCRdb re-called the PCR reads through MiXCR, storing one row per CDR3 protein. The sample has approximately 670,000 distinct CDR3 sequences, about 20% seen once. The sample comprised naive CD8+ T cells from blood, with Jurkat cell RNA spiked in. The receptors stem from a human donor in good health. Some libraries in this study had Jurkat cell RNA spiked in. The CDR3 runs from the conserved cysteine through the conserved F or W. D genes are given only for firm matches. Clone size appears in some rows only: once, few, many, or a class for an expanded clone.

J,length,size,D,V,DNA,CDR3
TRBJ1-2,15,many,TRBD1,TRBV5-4,TGTGCCAGCAGCTTTACAGGGGGCTTTTACTATGGCTACACCTTC,CASSFTGGFYYGYTF
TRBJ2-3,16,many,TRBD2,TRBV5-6,TGTGCCAGCAGCTTTCCGGGACTAGCGAACTCAGATACGCAGTATTTT,CASSFPGLANSDTQYF
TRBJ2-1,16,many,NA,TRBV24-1,TGTGCCACCAGTGATTCCGGGTCCCAGGCCCGCAATGAGCAGTTCTTC,CATSDSGSQARNEQFF
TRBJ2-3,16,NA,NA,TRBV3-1,TGTGCCAGCAGCCGTCCTAACGGTGTGGGCACAGATACGCAGTATTTT,CASSRPNGVGTDTQYF
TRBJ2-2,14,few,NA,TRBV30,TGTGCCTGGAACGATCAACCGGACACCGGGGAGCTGTTTTTT,CAWNDQPDTGELFF
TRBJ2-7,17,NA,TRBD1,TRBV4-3,TGCGCCAGCAGCCAAGATAGGGGGGGACAGGGGGCCTACGAGCAGTACTTC,CASSQDRGGQGAYEQYF
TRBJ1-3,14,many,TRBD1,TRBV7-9,TGTGCCAGCACCAACGATGGGACCGGGACAGAGATATATTTT,CASTNDGTGTEIYF
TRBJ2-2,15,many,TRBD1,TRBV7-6,TGTGCCAGCAGCCCAGGAACAGGGGGCACCGGGGAGCTGTTTTTT,CASSPGTGGTGELFF
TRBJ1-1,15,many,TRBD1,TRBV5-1,TGCGCCAGCAGCTTGGGACAGGGGGCGATTCCTGAAGCTTTCTTT,CASSLGQGAIPEAFF
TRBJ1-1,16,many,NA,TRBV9,TGTGCCAGCAGCGTAGTTGGTTCAGCCGGAAACACTGAAGCTTTCTTT,CASSVVGSAGNTEAFF
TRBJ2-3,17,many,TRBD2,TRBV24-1,TGTGCCACCAGTTCAAAAACGGGGGGGACTAGCACAGATACGCAGTATTTT,CATSSKTGGTSTDTQYF
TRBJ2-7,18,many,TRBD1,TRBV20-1,TGCAGTGCTAGAGCCGTAAGGGGACAGGGGGCGTACCCCTACGAGCAGTACTTC,CSARAVRGQGAYPYEQYF
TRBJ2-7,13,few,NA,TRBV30,TGTGCCGGACGTGACAGGCAGAGCTACGAGCAGTACTTC,CAGRDRQSYEQYF
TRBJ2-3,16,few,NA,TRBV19,TGTGCCAGTAGTATTACAAGCGGGCCTAGCGCAGATACGCAGTATTTT,CASSITSGPSADTQYF
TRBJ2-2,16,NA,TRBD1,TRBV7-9,TGTGCCAGCAGCTTATCGCAGGGGGCAAGCACCGGGGAGCTGTTTTTT,CASSLSQGASTGELFF
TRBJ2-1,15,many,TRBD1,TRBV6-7,TGTGCCAGCAGTTGTGGACAGGGGGCTCACAATGAGCAGTTCTTC,CASSCGQGAHNEQFF
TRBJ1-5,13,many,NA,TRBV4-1,TGCGCCAGCAGCCAAGATGGGTATCAGCCCCAGCATTTT,CASSQDGYQPQHF
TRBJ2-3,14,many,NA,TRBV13,TGTGCCAGCAGCTCGACGAACGAAGGGGATACGCAGTATTTT,CASSSTNEGDTQYF
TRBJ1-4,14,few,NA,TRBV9,TGTGCCAGCAGCGCAGAGGGGTCTCTTGAAAAACTGTTTTTT,CASSAEGSLEKLFF
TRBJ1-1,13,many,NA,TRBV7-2,TGTGCCAGCAGCTTAGGAGGGGGAAGTGAAGCTTTCTTT,CASSLGGGSEAFF
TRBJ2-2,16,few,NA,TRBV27,TGTGCCAGCAGCCCGCTTAGGCCATTAGTTACCGGGGAGCTGTTTTTT,CASSPLRPLVTGELFF
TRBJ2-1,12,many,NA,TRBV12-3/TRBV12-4,TGTGCCAGCAGAACAGTTCACAATGAGCAGTTCTTC,CASRTVHNEQFF
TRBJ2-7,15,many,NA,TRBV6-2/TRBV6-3,TGTGCCAGCAGTTATGGGGGGGACAGCGACTACGAGCAGTACTTC,CASSYGGDSDYEQYF
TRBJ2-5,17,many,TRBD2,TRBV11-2,TGTGCCAGCAGCCCAAGTCGCGGAGCGGGAGTGAATGAGACCCAGTACTTC,CASSPSRGAGVNETQYF
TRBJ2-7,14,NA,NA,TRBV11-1,TGTGCCAGCAGCCAACTGTGGGCGGCCTACGAGCAGTACTTC,CASSQLWAAYEQYF
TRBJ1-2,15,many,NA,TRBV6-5,TGTGCCAGCAGGGCTACAGAACCCACTAACTATGGCTACACCTTC,CASRATEPTNYGYTF
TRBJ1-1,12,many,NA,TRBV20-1,TGCAGTGCTAGAGTTGTGAACACTGAAGCTTTCTTT,CSARVVNTEAFF
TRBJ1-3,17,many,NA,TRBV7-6,TGTGCCAGCAGCTTCTACCTGACAGGCGTAACTGGAAACACCATATATTTT,CASSFYLTGVTGNTIYF
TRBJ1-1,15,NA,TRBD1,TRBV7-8,TGTGCCAGCAGCTGGAGCGGGACAGGGGAAACTGAAGCTTTCTTT,CASSWSGTGETEAFF
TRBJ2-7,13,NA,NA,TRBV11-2,TGTGCCAGCAGCTCGACGGTTTCCTACGAGCAGTACTTC,CASSSTVSYEQYF
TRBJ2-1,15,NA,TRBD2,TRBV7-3,TGTGCCAGCTCAAATTCGAGCGGGAGGGTTTATGAGCAGTTCTTC,CASSNSSGRVYEQFF
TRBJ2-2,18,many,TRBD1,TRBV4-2,TGTGCCAGCAGCCAAGGGCCTTCTTTGACAGGGCGGACCGGGGAGCTGTTTTTT,CASSQGPSLTGRTGELFF
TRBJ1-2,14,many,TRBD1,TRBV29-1,TGCGGAGGGGGGACAGGGGGAGTTGGAAATGGCTACACCTTC,CGGGTGGVGNGYTF
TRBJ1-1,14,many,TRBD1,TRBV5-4,TGTGCCAGCAGCTCACAAGGGGGCTGGACTGAAGCTTTCTTT,CASSSQGGWTEAFF
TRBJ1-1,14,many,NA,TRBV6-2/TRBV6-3,TGTGCCAGCAGTTACCGATCACGGAACACTGAAGCTTTCTTT,CASSYRSRNTEAFF
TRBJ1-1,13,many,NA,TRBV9,TGTGCCAGCAGCGTAGGAGGACTCACTGAAGCTTTCTTT,CASSVGGLTEAFF
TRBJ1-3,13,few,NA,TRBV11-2,TGTGCCAGCTTCACCGCGGGGCTAAACACCATATATTTT,CASFTAGLNTIYF
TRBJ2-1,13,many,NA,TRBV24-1,TGTGCCACCAGTGATGTCAACGAAGATGAGCAGTTCTTC,CATSDVNEDEQFF
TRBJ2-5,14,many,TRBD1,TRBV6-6,TGTGCCAGCAGCCAACAGGGGAAGGGAGAGACCCAGTACTTC,CASSQQGKGETQYF
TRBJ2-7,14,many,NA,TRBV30,TGTGCCTGGAGTGTAGGGGTGCGGGACTACGAGCAGTACTTC,CAWSVGVRDYEQYF
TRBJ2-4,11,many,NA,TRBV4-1,TGCGCCAGCAGCCTTCAGAACATTCAGTACTTC,CASSLQNIQYF
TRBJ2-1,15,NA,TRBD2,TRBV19,TGTGCCAGTAGTATCCTAGCGGGGCTCTACAATGAGCAGTTCTTC,CASSILAGLYNEQFF
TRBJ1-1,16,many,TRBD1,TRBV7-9,TGTGCCAGCAGCTCCGGGACAGGGGGCCTGAACACTGAAGCTTTCTTT,CASSSGTGGLNTEAFF
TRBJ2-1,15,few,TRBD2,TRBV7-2,TGTGCCAGCAGCTTAGACCCTAGCGGGGACAATGAGCAGTTCTTC,CASSLDPSGDNEQFF
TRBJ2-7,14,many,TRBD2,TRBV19,TGTGCCAGTTCGACTAGCGGGGTATCCTACGAGCAGTACTTC,CASSTSGVSYEQYF
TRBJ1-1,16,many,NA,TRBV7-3,TGTGCCAGCAGCTTAACCGGGCCGGGGTCTCGAACTGAAGCTTTCTTT,CASSLTGPGSRTEAFF
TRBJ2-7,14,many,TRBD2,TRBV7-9,TGTGCCGCCTCCACCGGGACTAGCGGCTACGAGCAGTACTTC,CAASTGTSGYEQYF
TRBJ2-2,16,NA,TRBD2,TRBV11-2,TGTGCCAGCAGCTTAGAGGTAGCGGGATTCACCGGGGAGCTGTTTTTT,CASSLEVAGFTGELFF
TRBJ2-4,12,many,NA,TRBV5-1,TGCGCCAGCAGCTCATCATTGAACATTCAGTACTTC,CASSSSLNIQYF
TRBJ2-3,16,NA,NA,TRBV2,TGTGCCAGCAGCTCTCTTCCGGGAAAAAGCACAGATACGCAGTATTTT,CASSSLPGKSTDTQYF
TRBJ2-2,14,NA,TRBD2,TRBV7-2,TGTGCCAGCAGCTCGGCGGGAGAGGGCGGGGAGCTGTTTTTT,CASSSAGEGGELFF
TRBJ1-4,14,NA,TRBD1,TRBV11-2,TGTGCCAGCACCACCGGGACAGGGTCTGCAAAACTGTTTTTT,CASTTGTGSAKLFF
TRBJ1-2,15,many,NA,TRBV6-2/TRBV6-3,TGTGCCAGCAGTCCGCGGACCGACCCTAACTATGGCTACACCTTC,CASSPRTDPNYGYTF